The present T cell receptor beta chain was sequenced within a study of blood T cell repertoires in COVID-19. Study-wide background: From the United States, Italy and Spain came samples of acute and convalescent COVID-19. In each case, the material was cDNA or gDNA derived from T cells, B-cell-depleted T cells, or PBMCs.

Germline CDR1 LGHNA, CDR2 YSLEER. V was clipped by 2 bases and J by 8 bases; unmatched bases: 2. The CDR3 length is 13 residues. Original methodology: Amplification from reference gene primers served as the basis for estimated nucleated cell counts. TCRdb's table, derived via immunoSEQ multiplex PCR, lists solely in-frame clones and lacks some. The V and J calls and clone size were taken over from that table, and D and trimming were inferred from the DNA. The sample yields 200,000 to 250,000 clones, about 86% seen once. This clone was found once. The chain carries TRBV4-3 and TRBJ1-4; TRBD1 aligns across 7 bases. The sequence came from a man aged 55 to 70 with acute or convalescent COVID-19. Input material: peripheral blood. The CDR3 DNA sequence: TGCGCCAGCAGCCAACAGGGGGGAGAAAAACTGTTTTTT. This gives the protein CASSQQGGEKLFF.